This T cell receptor beta chain was captured by sequencing in a study of blood T cells in healthy people across ages. General study findings and limits: Possibly confounding the expanded clonotype changes was the fact that donor CMV status was unknown. It was found that TCR beta diversity correlated strongly with the percentage of naive T cells.

Through a sample-barcoded 5' primer and a J-beta primer mix, a second PCR was run for 7 to 11 cycles. CDR3-containing paired-end reads numbering at least 2.5 million came from each sample. TCRdb ran MiXCR on the 5' RACE reads and lists one entry per CDR3 protein. The sample shows hundreds of thousands of distinct CDR3 sequences, roughly 29% of them seen only once. Concerning this clonotype: Its antigen is unknown.

Trimming left V 1 base short and J 1 base short, with 7 bases between. The length of the CDR3 is 13 residues. The germline V gene has CDR1 DFQATT and CDR2 SNEGSKA (reference sequence). The extraction recovered at least 6 micrograms of total RNA per sample. Sequenced input: blood. The V gene is TRBV20-1, the J gene TRBJ2-5; unclear D gene. The receptor was isolated from a woman between 65 and 79 years old in good health. CDR3 coding DNA: TGCAGTGCTAGAGGCGGCAGCCAAGAGACCCAGTACTTC. This encodes CSARGGSQETQYF.